The source of this T cell receptor beta chain is a study of regulatory T cells in long-lasting Graves disease. Germline V gene data show CDR1 as SGHVS and CDR2 as FNYEAQ. CDR3 length: 17 amino acids. The V segment lost 4 bases and the J segment 6 bases; nucleotides outside the gene matches: 15. This clonotype has more than one count but fewer than ten. Specified time point: persistent/refractory GD, antithyroid drugs over 5 years with positive TRAb. From PBMCs, RNA was extracted and then used to make the TCR library. EDTA tubes received around 9 milliliters of collected peripheral blood. Arm-PCR with iRepertoire HTBI primers amplified the CDR3 regions for these TCR beta libraries. TCRdb itself ran the multiplex PCR reads through MiXCR, one entry per CDR3 protein. The repertoire holds roughly 500,000 distinct CDR3 sequences, less than 25% seen once, with over 10% in the top ten.

The TCR comes from a female donor with Graves disease. Sequencing used peripheral blood mononuclear cells (PBMCs), obtained when the disease was refractory, from a patient treated with antithyroid drugs. This chain uses TRBV7-6 with TRBJ2-7, with 10 bases matching TRBD1. The CDR3 nucleotides read TGTGCCAGCAGCTACCGCCGGGACAGGGGACCATCGGGCGAGCAGTACTTC. This gives the protein CASSYRRDRGPSGEQYF.